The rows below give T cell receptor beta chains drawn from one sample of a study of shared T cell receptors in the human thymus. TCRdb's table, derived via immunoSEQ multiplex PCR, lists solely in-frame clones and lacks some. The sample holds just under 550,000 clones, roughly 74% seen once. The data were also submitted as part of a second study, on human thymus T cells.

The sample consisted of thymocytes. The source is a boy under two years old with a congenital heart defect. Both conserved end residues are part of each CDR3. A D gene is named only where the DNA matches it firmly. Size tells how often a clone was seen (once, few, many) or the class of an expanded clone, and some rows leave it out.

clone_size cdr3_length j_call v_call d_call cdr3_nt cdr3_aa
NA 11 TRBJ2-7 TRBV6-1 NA TGTGCCATCTACACTGGCGGAGAGCAGTACTTC CAIYTGGEQYF
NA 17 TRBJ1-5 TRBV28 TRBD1 TGTGCCAGCAGTTCCAACAGGGGGCCCCAATCTTATCAGCCCCAGCATTTT CASSSNRGPQSYQPQHF
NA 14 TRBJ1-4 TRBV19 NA TGTGCCAGTATTCCGGGACAAGGGTCTGAAAAACTGTTTTTT CASIPGQGSEKLFF
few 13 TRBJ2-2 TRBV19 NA TGTGCCAGTAGCACTAGGGTTCTCGGGGAGCTGTTTTTT CASSTRVLGELFF
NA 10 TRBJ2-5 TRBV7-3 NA TGTGCCAGCAGCCAGGAGACCCAGTACTTC CASSQETQYF
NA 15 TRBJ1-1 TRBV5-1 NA TGCGCCAGCAGCTTGGAACCGGGGATGAACACTGAAGCTTTCTTT CASSLEPGMNTEAFF
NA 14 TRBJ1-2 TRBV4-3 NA TGCGCCAGCAGCCCGAGCGGACGGATCTATGGCTACACCTTC CASSPSGRIYGYTF
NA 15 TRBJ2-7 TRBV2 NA TGTGCCAGCAGCCGCCGACTGAACACCAGCTACGAGCAGTACTTC CASSRRLNTSYEQYF
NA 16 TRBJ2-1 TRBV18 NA TGTGCCAGCTCACCACAGACCGGGAACTCCTACAATGAGCAGTTCTTC CASSPQTGNSYNEQFF
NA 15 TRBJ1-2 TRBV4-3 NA TGCGCCGGCAGCCAAGAGGGTAGAGGGAAGGATGGCTACACCTTC CAGSQEGRGKDGYTF
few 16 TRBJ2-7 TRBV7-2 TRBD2 TGTGCCAGCAGCTTAGGGGCGCGGGAGGGCTCCTACGAGCAGTACTTC CASSLGAREGSYEQYF
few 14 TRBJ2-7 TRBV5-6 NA TGTGCCAGCACCCGAGGGACTCGGACCTACGAGCAGTACTTC CASTRGTRTYEQYF
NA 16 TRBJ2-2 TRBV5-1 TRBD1 TGCGCCAGCAGCTTGGCGGGACAGGTGAACACCGGGGAGCTGTTTTTT CASSLAGQVNTGELFF
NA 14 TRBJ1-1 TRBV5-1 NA TGCGCCAGCAGCCCACATACAGGGAACACTGAAGCTTTCTTT CASSPHTGNTEAFF
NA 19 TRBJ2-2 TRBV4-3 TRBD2 TGCGCCAGCAGCCAAATTGGGACTAGCGGGAGTAGAAACACCGGGGAGCTGTTTTTT CASSQIGTSGSRNTGELFF
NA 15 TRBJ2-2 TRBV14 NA TGTGCCAGCAGCCAAGACGAGTTTGTGACCGGGGAGCTGTTTTTT CASSQDEFVTGELFF
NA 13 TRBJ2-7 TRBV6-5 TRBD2 TGTGCCTCCACTAGCGGGAGTACCTACGAGCAGTACTTC CASTSGSTYEQYF
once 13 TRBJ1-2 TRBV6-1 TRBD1 TGTGCCAGCAGACGGACAGGGGACTATGGCTACACCTTC CASRRTGDYGYTF
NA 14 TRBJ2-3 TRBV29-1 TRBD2 TGCAGCGTTGTGGGGACTAGCCGGACAGATACGCAGTATTTT CSVVGTSRTDTQYF
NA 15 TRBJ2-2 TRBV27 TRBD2 TGTGCCAGCAGTTTGTGGACTAGCCTTACCGGGGAGCTGTTTTTT CASSLWTSLTGELFF
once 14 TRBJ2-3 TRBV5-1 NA TGCGCCAGCAGCTCGTGCCCTGAGGGAGATACGCAGTATTTT CASSSCPEGDTQYF
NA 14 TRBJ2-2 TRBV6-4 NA TGTGCCAGCAGTGACCCAGGGGACACCGGGGAGCTGTTTTTT CASSDPGDTGELFF
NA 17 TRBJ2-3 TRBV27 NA TGTGCCAGCAGTTACGGGACGGGAGAAGGGGGCACAGATACGCAGTATTTT CASSYGTGEGGTDTQYF
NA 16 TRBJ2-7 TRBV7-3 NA TGTGCCAGCAGCTTAAAACCGGGTCTCCGCCCTTACGAGCAGTACTTC CASSLKPGLRPYEQYF
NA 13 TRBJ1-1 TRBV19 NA TGTGCCAGTAGTATAGGCGACAGTACTGAAGCTTTCTTT CASSIGDSTEAFF
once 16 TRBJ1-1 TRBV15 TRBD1 TGTGCCACCAGCAGGCGACAGGGGTTCTCTGTCACTGAAGCTTTCTTT CATSRRQGFSVTEAFF
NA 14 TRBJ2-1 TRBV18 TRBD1 TGTGCCAGCTCCCTCCGGACAGGGGTAAATGAGCAGTTCTTC CASSLRTGVNEQFF
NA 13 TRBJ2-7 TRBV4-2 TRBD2 TGTGCCAGCAGCCAAGCACTAGCGAACGAGCAGTACTTC CASSQALANEQYF
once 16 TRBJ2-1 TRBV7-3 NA TGTGCCAGCAGCTTAGTAGGCACAGGGACCTACAATGAGCAGTTCTTC CASSLVGTGTYNEQFF
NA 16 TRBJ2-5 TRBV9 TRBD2 TGTGCCAGCAGCGTAGTGCTAGCGGGGAACCAAGAGACCCAGTACTTC CASSVVLAGNQETQYF
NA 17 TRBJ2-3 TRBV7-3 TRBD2 TGTGCCAGCAGCCCATCCGCGGGGGAGGTTTCCACAGATACGCAGTATTTT CASSPSAGEVSTDTQYF
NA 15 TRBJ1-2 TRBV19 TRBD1 TGTGCCAGTAGTATTCGGTTCAGGACAGGAAGGGGCTACACCTTC CASSIRFRTGRGYTF
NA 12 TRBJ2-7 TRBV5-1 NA TGCGCCAGCAGCTTAGGCAGGGACGAGCAGTACTTC CASSLGRDEQYF
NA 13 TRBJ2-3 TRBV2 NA TGTGCCAGCAGTGGGAGTCTCACAGATACGCAGTATTTT CASSGSLTDTQYF
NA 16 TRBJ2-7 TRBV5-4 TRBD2 TGTGCCAGCAGCTCGTGGGATGCGGGAGAGAACCACGAGCAGTACTTC CASSSWDAGENHEQYF
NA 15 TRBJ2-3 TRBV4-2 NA TGTGCCAGCAGCCAAGGGGCTTCAGTTACAGATACGCAGTATTTT CASSQGASVTDTQYF
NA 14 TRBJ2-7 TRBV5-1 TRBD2 TGCGCCAGCAGCTCGAGCGGGAGTCTCTACGAGCAGTACTTC CASSSSGSLYEQYF
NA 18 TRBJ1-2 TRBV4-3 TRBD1 TGCGCCAGCAGCCCATCATCGGGGCGGGACAGGGACTTGTTGGGCTACACCTTC CASSPSSGRDRDLLGYTF
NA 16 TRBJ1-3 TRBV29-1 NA TGCAGCGTTAGGGGGGGCCTCCCCTTCTCTGGAAACACCATATATTTT CSVRGGLPFSGNTIYF
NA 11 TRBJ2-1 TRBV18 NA TGTGCCAGCTCACCCGGGTCTGAGCAGTTCTTC CASSPGSEQFF
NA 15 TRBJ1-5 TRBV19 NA TGTGCCAGTAGTATACCCCCGAGGGTCAATCAGCCCCAGCATTTT CASSIPPRVNQPQHF
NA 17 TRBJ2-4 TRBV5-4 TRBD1 TGTGCCAGCAGCCCATACCCTAGGACAGGGTATCCGGACATTCAGTACTTC CASSPYPRTGYPDIQYF